This TCR beta chain is from a study of T cells in Graves' hyperthyroidism and ophthalmopathy (dated by TCRdb to 2018 to 2020). Background on the whole study: Peripheral blood was sampled at the time of initial diagnosis, prior to any treatment. To identify TCR V-J signatures that set the groups apart, the researchers used a discovery cohort of about a hundred patients, made up of roughly 45 with Graves' ophthalmopathy and about 60 with stable Graves' hyperthyroidism. Whether ophthalmopathy could be predicted prospectively was tested in an independent validation cohort made up of about 18 hyperthyroidism patients plus 17 patients who later progressed to ophthalmopathy. The 100 or so discovery patients were randomly divided into training and test sets at a 7:3 ratio. In several Graves' hyperthyroidism patients, the study also compared T-cell repertoires from thyroid tissue with T-cell repertoires from blood. After sampling, hyperthyroidism patients received methimazole starting at 30 mg daily, and ophthalmopathy patients received high-dose intravenous methylprednisolone. According to the paper, TCR Vbeta CDR3 sequencing was carried out on 135 peripheral blood samples, which came from about 45 ophthalmopathy, around 74 hyperthyroidism and 17 progressor patients. The research as a whole found: A model built on a 13 V-J signature distinguished ophthalmopathy from stable hyperthyroidism, reaching about 88% sensitivity and 81.08% specificity in cross-validation and 80%/75% in testing. Most expanded thyroid clonotypes (frequency above 0.001) were also detected in blood, a finding suggesting that blood repertoires may reflect thyroid immune responses. In validation, the model predicted progression to ophthalmopathy a median of around six months before onset, with about 67% sensitivity and about 75% specificity. Sample size was not statistically predetermined, and blinding of investigators to group allocation was not performed.

The CDR3 measures 14 amino acids from cysteine to phenylalanine. Here the CDR3 DNA is all that survives: 42 bases in frame from base 1. The junction shows trimming of 2 bases on V and 4 bases on J, plus 11 bases between the germline ends. At least ten counts were recorded for this clonotype. Its antigen is unknown. No much larger clone is present one base from it, and per-base qualities are unavailable. Amplification of TCR beta CDR3 regions was carried out from RNA transcripts. A first-round RT-PCR of the TCR CDR3 used the HTBI primer set with the Qiagen OneStep RT-PCR kit. A second multiplex PCR round built the libraries, followed by size selection and purification. Libraries were sequenced paired-end with 100 bp reads on an Illumina HiSeq2000. Turning to the authors' computational methods: SOAPnuke was used to process the raw data, removing reads that contained adapters or uncalled bases, had a mean Phred below 15, or lacked an exact match to the constant primer or identifier. COPE v1.2.5 was used to merge the high-quality paired reads, and each unique nucleotide sequence was defined as a clonotype. MiTCR v1.1 was used to align the clonotypes against IMGT TRBV, TRBD and TRBJ reference segments. Only V-J combinations with frequency above 0.0001, covering about 99% of repertoires, were analysed. A TCS score was defined as the ratio between F50 (clonal expansion) and ExV (chaos), using BLOSUM62-based TCRdist between CDR3 peptides within each V-J. Welch's t-statistics and random forest reduced several hundred V-J features to 10 to 15, which were used in a naive Bayes classifier (R e1071). TCRdb handled the public reads itself, with Q25 trimming in fastp and clone calling in MiXCR, and kept productive beta chains. Rows are unified per CDR3 protein, each entry keeping the most common DNA and genes. TCRdb assigned the V and J calls; the authors' analysis was not used. The sample includes over 150,000 distinct CDR3 sequences, with about 15% observed a single time. Together, the top ten hold 25% to 30% of the sample.

A patient counted as having stable Graves' hyperthyroidism if no progression to ophthalmopathy occurred over 18 months of follow-up. Hyperthyroidism patients were newly diagnosed, had a disease duration of under 2 months, and were aged 18 to 65 years. Patients with uncontrolled infections, other autoimmune diseases, pregnancy or lactation were excluded. Clinical symptoms, serum thyroxine and TRAb, thyroid ultrasound, and orbital computed tomography formed the basis for the diagnoses. Ficoll-Paque density gradient centrifugation was used to isolate PBMCs from about 10 ml of fresh peripheral blood. Total RNA was extracted using Trizol reagent, and RNA quality was assessed on an Agilent 2100 Bioanalyzer.

Sequenced material: blood. The TCR sequence derives from a woman in her forties or fifties with Graves' hyperthyroidism. The chain joins TRBV12-3 or TRBV12-4 to TRBJ2-5, and TRBD2 may be the D gene, going by 6 matching bases. CDR3 loop: CASSLMQGGETQYF. Here is the DNA: TGTGCCAGCAGTTTAATGCAGGGAGGAGAGACCCAGTACTTC.